Each of the 21 T cell receptor beta chains below was sequenced from the same sample in a study of T cell repertoires in cytomegalovirus infection. TCRdb analysed the reads with MiXCR anew, one entry per CDR3 protein. Found here are tens of thousands of distinct CDR3 sequences, about 3.8% of them singletons; the top ten hold approximately 4.3%. Sequenced input: PBMCs. The receptors shown here come from a human donor in good health (CMV status not recorded). Some clones in this sample may be carry-over from other donors' samples.

This clonotype was counted at least ten times. This rearrangement joins TRBV6-8 to TRBJ1-1; 7 nucleotides match TRBD1. CDR3 size: 13 residues. With V trimmed by 10 bases and J by 4 bases, 9 bases remained unmatched. Germline CDR1 reads MNHGY; CDR2 reads SAAAGT. The CDR3 DNA reads as TGTGCCACCGGGACCGACAGGGCCACTGAAGCTTTCTTT. It yields the protein CATGTDRATEAFF.

At least ten counts were recorded for this clonotype. This chain uses TRBV4-3 with TRBJ2-3, with 8 bases matching TRBD1. The ends lost 1 base at V and 0 bases at J; junction bases unmatched: 6. CDR1 is LGHNA and CDR2 is YSLEER in the germline V gene. CDR3 length equals 17 residues. CDR3 nucleotides: TGCGCCAGCAGCCAAGGTCCGGGACAGGTGAGCACAGATACGCAGTATTTT. The encoded protein is CASSQGPGQVSTDTQYF.

This clonotype was detected many times. The chain joins TRBV2 to TRBJ1-1; D possibly corresponds to TRBD1 (5 bases). Germline CDR1 SNHLY, CDR2 FYNNEI. Trimming took off 4 bases at V and 7 bases at J, with 16 bases between the two ends. The CDR3 is 14 residues long. The CDR3: CASSGDSSRVEAFF. The CDR3, as DNA: TGTGCCAGCAGTGGAGACAGCAGCAGAGTTGAAGCTTTCTTT. Looking up the rest from reference TRBV2 and TRBJ1-1 gives the full variable domain: EPEVTQTPSHQVTQMGQEVILRCVPISNHLYFYWYRQILGQKVEFLVSFYNNEISEKSEIFDDQFSVERPDGSNFTLKIRSTKLEDSAMYFCASSGDSSRVEAFFGQGTRLTVV.

This clonotype was recorded at least ten times. This rearrangement joins TRBV6-2 or TRBV6-3 to TRBJ2-3, with TRBD2 matching 11 bases. Trimming took 5 bases from V and 12 from J; bases not matched to a gene: 10. This CDR3 contains 14 residues. The germline V gene has CDR1 MNHEY and CDR2 SVGEGT. For the CDR3, the DNA is TGTGCCAGCAGTACTGTAGCGGGGGGGCTATTCCAGTATTTT. This encodes CASSTVAGGLFQYF.

This clonotype was seen ten or more times. The chain joins TRBV19 to TRBJ1-2, with D maybe TRBD1 (5 bases). V dropped 3 bases and J dropped 8 bases, with 13 bases sitting between them. CDR1 is LNHDA and CDR2 is SQIVND in the germline V gene (reference sequence). The CDR3 loop spans 13 amino acids. CDR3 nucleotide sequence: TGTGCCAGTAGTATCGGGCAGGGTCGAGGCTACACCTTC. Translation: CASSIGQGRGYTF.

Ten or more counts support this clonotype. Its ends do not fully match the called genes, so a read error is possible. The chain couples TRBV7-7 to TRBJ2-5, with D possibly called TRBD1 or TRBD2 (5 bases each). The CDR3 extends over 12 amino acids. The germline gives CDR1 SSHAT, CDR2 FNYEAQ (reference sequence). CDR3 in DNA: TGTGCTAGCAGCGGCCAGGGCGAGACCCAGTACTTC. Its translation: CASSGQGETQYF.

This clonotype has a count of ten or more. The chain is built from TRBV7-2 and TRBJ2-1; D is perhaps TRBD2 (5 bases). This CDR3 is 12 amino acids long. Germline values: CDR1 SGHTA, CDR2 FQGNSA. Trimming pared 6 bases from V and 8 bases from J, leaving 11 bases between. CDR3 sequence reads: CASSQYGDEQFF. In nucleotides, the CDR3 is TGTGCCAGCAGTCAGTACGGGGATGAGCAGTTCTTC.

This clonotype has a count of ten or more. This rearrangement joins TRBV7-2 to TRBJ2-7; perhaps TRBD2 as D (6 bases). The V end lost 5 bases, the J end lost 4 bases, and 15 bases lay between the germline ends. Germline V CDR1 and CDR2: SGHTA, FQGNSA. CDR3 length: 14 residues. CDR3 nucleotide sequence: TGTGCCAGCAGCCGGACCCAACTAGCTTACGAGCAGTACTTC. Its translation is CASSRTQLAYEQYF.

This clonotype was detected ten times or more. The chain couples TRBV28 to TRBJ1-4, with 10 bases identical to TRBD1. Trimming removed 5 bases from V and 6 bases from J; junction bases left unmatched: 15. The germline CDR1 and CDR2 sequences are MDHEN and SYDVKM. The CDR3 loop spans 18 amino acids. The CDR3 loop is CASSPLTGGVTSDEKLFF. The CDR3 nucleotides are TGTGCCAGCAGTCCGCTGACAGGGGGCGTCACCTCGGATGAAAAACTGTTTTTT.

Many counts were recorded for this clonotype. This rearrangement joins TRBV7-2 to TRBJ1-1; weak D call: TRBD1 (5 bases). CDR3 length: 15 amino acids. Deletions cut 1 base from V and 0 bases from J, with 9 bases between. Germline V gene lookup returns CDR1 SGHTA and CDR2 FQGNSA. The CDR3 sequence: CASSLVIGVNTEAFF. CDR3 bases: TGTGCCAGCAGCTTAGTCATAGGGGTGAACACTGAAGCTTTCTTT. Complete variable domain (other parts from reference TRBV7-2 and TRBJ1-1): GAGVSQSPSNKVTEKGKDVELRCDPISGHTALYWYRQSLGQGLEFLIYFQGNSAPDKSGLPSDRFSAERTGGSVSTLTIQRTQQEDSAVYLCASSLVIGVNTEAFFGQGTRLTVV.

The gene calls are TRBV7-2 and TRBJ2-5, with D uncertain. The CDR3 is made up of 16 amino acids. CDR1 and CDR2 from the germline V gene are SGHTA and FQGNSA. Trimming took 2 bases from V and 3 from J, leaving 16 bases between them. In DNA, the CDR3 is TGTGCCAGCAGCTTATCCCCCCCCGGGTTGGAAGAGACCCAGTACTTC. The encoded protein is CASSLSPPGLEETQYF.

This clonotype was recorded at least ten times. The chain uses TRBV7-2 and TRBJ2-7; no clear D gene. The CDR3 contains 12 residues. V was shortened by 0 bases and J by 5 bases, with 5 bases between the two germline ends. In germline, CDR1 is SGHTA, CDR2 FQGNSA. Here the CDR3 reads CASSLARHEQYF. Here the CDR3 DNA reads TGTGCCAGCAGCTTAGCACGGCACGAGCAGTACTTC.

This clonotype was observed at least ten times. V usage is TRBV7-2 and J usage is TRBJ2-3; 8 bases agree with TRBD2. Trimming cost V 5 bases and J 2 bases; bases outside gene matches: 15. From germline, CDR1 is SGHTA and CDR2 FQGNSA. This CDR3 has 18 amino acids. CDR3 sequence reads: CASSRYLGRGGPTDTQYF. The CDR3 nucleotides read TGTGCCAGCAGCCGATACCTAGGACGGGGGGGTCCCACAGATACGCAGTATTTT.

At least ten counts were recorded for this clonotype. The chain combines TRBV28 with TRBJ2-3; TRBD1 aligns across 9 bases. Germline trimming cut 3 bases from V and 3 bases from J; bases unmatched to any gene: 1. This CDR3 is 14 amino acids long. CDR1 is MDHEN, CDR2 SYDVKM, per germline. CDR3 amino acids: CASSFGTGTDTQYF. CDR3 sequence (DNA): TGTGCCAGCAGTTTTGGGACAGGGACAGATACGCAGTATTTT. The full variable domain, completed using reference TRBV28 and TRBJ2-3, is DVKVTQSSRYLVKRTGEKVFLECVQDMDHENMFWYRQDPGLGLRLIYFSYDVKMKEKGDIPEGYSVSREKKERFSLILESASTNQTSMYLCASSFGTGTDTQYFGPGTRLTVL.

This clonotype was counted ten times or more. The CDR3 DNA reads as TGCGCCAGCAGCTTGGCCGGCAGGGGAGGCACTGAAGCTTTCTTT. Encoded protein: CASSLAGRGGTEAFF. V is TRBV5-1 and J is TRBJ1-1; D possibly corresponds to TRBD1 (6 bases). V was clipped by 0 bases and J by 4 bases, with 13 bases between them. Germline loops: CDR1 SGHRS, CDR2 YFSETQ. The CDR3 extends over 15 amino acids.

Many counts were recorded for this clonotype. The rearrangement joins TRBV7-9 to TRBJ2-7; D remains ambiguous. Germline lookup yields CDR1 SEHNR and CDR2 FQNEAQ (reference sequence). The V end lost 5 bases, the J end lost 1 base, and 9 bases lay between the germline ends. The CDR3 consists of 13 residues. The CDR3, as DNA: TGTGCCAGCAGCCAAGGGATATCCTACGAGCAGTACTTC. Amino acids: CASSQGISYEQYF.

This clonotype is medium-sized (0.01 to 0.1%) in the sample. This rearrangement joins TRBV7-2 to TRBJ2-7; tentatively, D is TRBD2 (6 bases). Germline CDR1 and CDR2: SGHTA and FQGNSA. CDR3 length: 17 amino acids. The V gene lost 5 bases and the J gene lost 0 bases, with 20 bases spanning the gap. CDR3 sequence reads: CASSRSGLPFHSYEQYF. The CDR3 nucleotides are TGTGCCAGCAGCCGTTCGGGACTGCCTTTCCACTCCTACGAGCAGTACTTC.

Many counts were recorded for this clonotype. The DNA is omitted, as the CDR3 cannot be located on it reliably, and the CDR3 follows TCRdb's listing. V is TRBV5-6 and J is TRBJ2-3; TRBD1 is the table's D call, not checked against the DNA. The CDR3 extends over 11 residues, inclusive of both ends. Germline V gives CDR1 SGHDT, CDR2 YYEEEE. This CDR3 is CASSFGTGAYF.

This clonotype came up many times. The V gene is TRBV7-2, the J gene TRBJ2-1; D not resolved. Germline V gene sequence: CDR1 SGHTA, CDR2 FQGNSA. Trimming removed 0 bases at V and 0 bases at J, with 12 bases between. This CDR3 has 17 residues. The CDR3 sequence: CASSLARSPSSYNEQFF. Written as DNA, the CDR3 is TGTGCCAGCAGCTTAGCCCGCAGTCCAAGCTCCTACAATGAGCAGTTCTTC.

This clonotype was counted ten times or more. This sequence joins TRBV12-3 or TRBV12-4 and TRBJ2-3, with TRBD2 identical over 12 bases. CDR3 length: 15 residues. Germline trimming cut 5 bases from V and 4 bases from J; bases unmatched to any gene: 4. The CDR3 nucleotides read TGTGCCAGCAGTCTACTAGCGGGGGGTTCAGATACGCAGTATTTT. The encoded protein is CASSLLAGGSDTQYF.

This clonotype was seen ten or more times. The CDR3 coding sequence is TGTGCCAGCACCGCGCCTAGCGGCTCCTACGAGCAGTACTTC. Encoded protein: CASTAPSGSYEQYF. The chain joins TRBV28 to TRBJ2-7, with TRBD2 identical over 7 bases. V lost 7 bases to trimming and J lost 0 bases; unmatched junction nucleotides: 6. The CDR3 runs 14 residues. Germline V gives CDR1 MDHEN, CDR2 SYDVKM.